This T cell receptor (beta chain) stems from a study of T cell responses to AZD1222 COVID-19 vaccine. Study-wide findings and caveats: The breadth and depth of Spike-specific TCRs increased once two AZD1222 doses had been given. Females outnumbered males among donors, who were mostly white British; clonal diversity was possibly underestimated.

The length of the CDR3 is 15 residues. The ends lost 3 bases at V and 3 bases at J; junction bases unmatched: 11. Germline values: CDR1 DFQATT, CDR2 SNEGSKA (reference sequence). TCRdb's table, derived via immunoSEQ multiplex PCR, lists solely in-frame clones and lacks some. The profile covers approximately 100,000 clones, with roughly 90% appearing a single time and 4% to 6% taken by the ten largest. As to this clone: As yet, its antigen is unknown.

This sequence was found in an adult in good health. The sample here was peripheral blood, taken on day 0 of AZD1222 vaccination. The chain joins TRBV20-1 to TRBJ2-7; 7 nucleotides align to TRBD2. The CDR3 is CSASSGGLGDYEQYF. CDR3 in DNA: TGCAGTGCTAGTTCAGGTGGACTAGGGGACTACGAGCAGTACTTC.